This T cell receptor (beta chain) was sequenced in a study of blood T cells in healthy people across ages. This clonotype was counted a few times. Its antigen is currently unknown. Study-wide findings and caveats: Long-lived donors exceeded aged donors in naive CD4+ cells and diversity.

A second roughly 6 to 12 cycle PCR used barcoded and J-beta primers. TCRdb ran MiXCR on the 5' RACE reads and lists one entry per CDR3 protein. The sample holds approximately 1.5 million distinct CDR3 sequences, roughly 32% seen once. This CDR3 is built from 14 residues. With 1 base removed from V and 3 bases from J, the gap between germline ends came to 11 bases. Germline CDR1 is SGHRS and CDR2 is YFSETQ. V usage is TRBV5-1 and J usage is TRBJ2-7; D gene unclear. This TCR came from a woman aged 30 to 39 in good health. Material: blood. The CDR3 nucleotides are TGCGCCAGCAGCTTGCAAGGTGTAGGCTACGAGCAGTACTTC. Protein sequence: CASSLQGVGYEQYF.